The present entry profiles one T cell receptor (beta chain) with its context. Its target is not known. The data stem from a study of response to subunit inactivated influenza vaccine. TCRdb reprocessed the RT-PCR reads via MiXCR and lists one record per CDR3 protein. The top ten hold 6% to 8% of the sample, which has 650,000 to 800,000 distinct CDR3 sequences, more than 11% seen once. Study conclusions and caveats: The authors put forward the suggestion that each seasonal influenza vaccination may bring in only a limited number of new T cells.

CDR3 length: 13 residues. V dropped 5 bases and J dropped 8 bases, with 12 bases sitting between them. Germline V lookup: CDR1 SGHAT, CDR2 FQDESV (reference sequence). The origin of this receptor is a man aged 50 to 59 who received an inactivated influenza vaccine. J is TRBJ1-4 and V is TRBV11-1; no definite D call. Sequences were derived from PBMCs from blood, sampled approximately 15 days before vaccination. The CDR3 region is CASSMDQGEKLFF. The CDR3 nucleotides read TGTGCCAGCAGCATGGACCAAGGGGAAAAACTGTTTTTT.